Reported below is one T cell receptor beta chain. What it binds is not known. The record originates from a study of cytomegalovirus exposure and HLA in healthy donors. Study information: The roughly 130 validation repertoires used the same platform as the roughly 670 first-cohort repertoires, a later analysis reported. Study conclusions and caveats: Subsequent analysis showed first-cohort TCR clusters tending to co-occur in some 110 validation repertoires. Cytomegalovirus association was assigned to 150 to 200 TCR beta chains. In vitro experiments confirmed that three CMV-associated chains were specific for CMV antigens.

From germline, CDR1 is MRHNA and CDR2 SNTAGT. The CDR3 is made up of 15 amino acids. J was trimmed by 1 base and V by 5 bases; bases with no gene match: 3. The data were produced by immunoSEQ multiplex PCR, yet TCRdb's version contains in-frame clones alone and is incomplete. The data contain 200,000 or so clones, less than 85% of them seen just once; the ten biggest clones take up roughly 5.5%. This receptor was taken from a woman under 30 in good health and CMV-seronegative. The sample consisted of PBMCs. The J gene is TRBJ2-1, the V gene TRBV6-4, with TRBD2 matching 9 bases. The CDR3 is CASSLLAGSYNEQFF. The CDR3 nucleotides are TGTGCCAGCAGTCTACTAGCGGGTTCCTACAATGAGCAGTTCTTC.